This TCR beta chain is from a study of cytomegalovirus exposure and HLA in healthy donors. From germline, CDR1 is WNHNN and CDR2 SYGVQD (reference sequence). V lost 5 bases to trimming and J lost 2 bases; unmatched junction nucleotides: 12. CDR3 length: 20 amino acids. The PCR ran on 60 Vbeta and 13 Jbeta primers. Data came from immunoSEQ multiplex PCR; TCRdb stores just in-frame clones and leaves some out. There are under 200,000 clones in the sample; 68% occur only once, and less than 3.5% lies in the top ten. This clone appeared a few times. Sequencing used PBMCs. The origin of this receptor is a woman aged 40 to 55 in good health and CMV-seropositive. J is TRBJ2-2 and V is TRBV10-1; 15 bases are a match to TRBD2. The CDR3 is CASSPTGTSGGHYNTGELFF. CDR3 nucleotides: TGCGCCAGCAGTCCTACCGGGACTAGCGGGGGGCACTATAACACCGGGGAGCTGTTTTTT.